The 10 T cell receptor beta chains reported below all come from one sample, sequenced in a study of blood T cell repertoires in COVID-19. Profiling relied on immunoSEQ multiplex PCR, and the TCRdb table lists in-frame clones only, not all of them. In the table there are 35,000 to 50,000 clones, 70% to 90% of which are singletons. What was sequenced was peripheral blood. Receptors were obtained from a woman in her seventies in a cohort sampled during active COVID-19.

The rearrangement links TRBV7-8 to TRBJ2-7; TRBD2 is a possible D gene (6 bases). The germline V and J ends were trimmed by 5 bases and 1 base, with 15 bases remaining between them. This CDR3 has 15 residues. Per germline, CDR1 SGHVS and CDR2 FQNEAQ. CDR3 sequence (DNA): TGTGCCAGCAGCCCGACGGGGGTCTTATCCTACGAGCAGTACTTC. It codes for CASSPTGVLSYEQYF.

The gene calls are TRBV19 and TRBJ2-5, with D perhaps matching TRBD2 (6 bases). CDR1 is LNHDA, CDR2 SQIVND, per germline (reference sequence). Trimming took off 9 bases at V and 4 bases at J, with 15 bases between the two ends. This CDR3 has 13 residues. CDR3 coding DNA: TGTGCCAGCAAACCCAGGGACTCAGAGACCCAGTACTTC. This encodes CASKPRDSETQYF. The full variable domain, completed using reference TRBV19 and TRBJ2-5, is DGGITQSPKYLFRKEGQNVTLSCEQNLNHDAMYWYRQDPGQGLRLIYYSQIVNDFQKGDIAEGYSVSREKKESFPLTVTSAQKNPTAFYLCASKPRDSETQYFGPGTRLLVL.

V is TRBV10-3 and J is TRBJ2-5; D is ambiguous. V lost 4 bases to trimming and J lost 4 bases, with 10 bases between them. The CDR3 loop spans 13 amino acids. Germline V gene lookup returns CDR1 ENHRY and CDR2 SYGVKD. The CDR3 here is CAISGRDLETQYF. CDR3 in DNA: TGTGCCATCAGTGGGAGAGACCTAGAGACCCAGTACTTC.

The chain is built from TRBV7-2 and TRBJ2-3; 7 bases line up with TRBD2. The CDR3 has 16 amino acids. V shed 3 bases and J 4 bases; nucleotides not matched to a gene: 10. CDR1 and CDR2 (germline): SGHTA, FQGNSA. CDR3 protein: CASSFLGSGVADTQYF. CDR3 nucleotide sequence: TGTGCCAGCAGCTTCCTGGGGAGCGGGGTGGCAGATACGCAGTATTTT.

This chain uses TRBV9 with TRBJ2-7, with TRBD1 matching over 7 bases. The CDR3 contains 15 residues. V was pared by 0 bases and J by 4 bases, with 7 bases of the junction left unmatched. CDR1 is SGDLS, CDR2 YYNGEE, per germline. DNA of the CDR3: TGTGCCAGCAGCGTAGAGGTCAGGGGGTTGTACGAGCAGTACTTC. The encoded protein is CASSVEVRGLYEQYF.

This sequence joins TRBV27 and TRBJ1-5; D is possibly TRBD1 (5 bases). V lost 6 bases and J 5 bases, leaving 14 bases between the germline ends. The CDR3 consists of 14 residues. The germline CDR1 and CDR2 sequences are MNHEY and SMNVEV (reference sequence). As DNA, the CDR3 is TGTGCCAGCAGGGCCCAGGGTCCACATCAGCCCCAGCATTTT. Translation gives CASRAQGPHQPQHF.

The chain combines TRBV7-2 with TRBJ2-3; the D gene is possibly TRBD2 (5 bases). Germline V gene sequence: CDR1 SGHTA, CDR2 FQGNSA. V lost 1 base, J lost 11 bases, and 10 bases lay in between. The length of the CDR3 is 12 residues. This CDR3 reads CASSLDDGKQYF. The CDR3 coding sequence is TGTGCCAGCAGCTTAGATGACGGGAAGCAGTATTTT.

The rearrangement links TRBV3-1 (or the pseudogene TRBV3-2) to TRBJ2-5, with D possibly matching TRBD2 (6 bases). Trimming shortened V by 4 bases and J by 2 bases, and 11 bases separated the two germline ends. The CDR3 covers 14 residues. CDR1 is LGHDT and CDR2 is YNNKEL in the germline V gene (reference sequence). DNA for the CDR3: TGTGCCAGCAGCCGACTCGGGACTCAAGAGACCCAGTACTTC. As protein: CASSRLGTQETQYF.

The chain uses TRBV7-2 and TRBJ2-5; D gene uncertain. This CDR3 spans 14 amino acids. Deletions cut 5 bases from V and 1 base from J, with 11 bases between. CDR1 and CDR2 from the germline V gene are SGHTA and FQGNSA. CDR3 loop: CASSPPSAQETQYF. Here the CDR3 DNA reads TGTGCCAGCAGCCCGCCGAGCGCCCAAGAGACCCAGTACTTC.

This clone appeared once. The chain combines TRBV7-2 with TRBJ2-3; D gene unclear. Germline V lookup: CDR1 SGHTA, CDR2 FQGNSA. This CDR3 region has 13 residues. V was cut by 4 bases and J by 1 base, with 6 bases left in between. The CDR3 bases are TGTGCCAGCAGCTACCAGGGCACAGATACGCAGTATTTT. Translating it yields CASSYQGTDTQYF.